One T cell receptor beta chain is described in this entry. Its antigen remains unknown. Germline CDR1 is SGHTA and CDR2 is FQGNSA. The CDR3 totals 15 residues. V lost 0 bases, J lost 1 base, and 7 bases lay in between. This entry is derived from a study of beta chain features in type 1 diabetes. TCRB transcripts that were expressed got sequenced, as all of the isolated RNA had been reverse transcribed. This table comes from immunoSEQ multiplex PCR, and its TCRdb copy is limited to in-frame clones, with some not included. The sample consists of about 150,000 clones, 8.5% to 10% of them appearing once. Points from the study as a whole: Individuals with type 1 diabetes displayed fewer insertions and more deletions at VDJ junctions. Resolution of whether HLA type affects TCRB rearrangement was not achieved here. There was a moderate but significant shortening of TCRB CDR3s in all four CD4+ subsets of Type 1 diabetes patients. Naive, central memory and Treg TCRB repertoires appeared more alike in patients than in healthy donors.

A sort by CD45RO/CCR7/CD25/CD127/CD95/CD27 yielded CD4+ naive, central memory, regulatory and stem cell-like memory cells. The sequenced sample consisted of central memory CD4+ T cells from blood. This chain joins TRBV7-2 and TRBJ2-1; perhaps TRBD1 as D (6 bases). This sequence was found in a woman younger than 45 with type 1 diabetes. The CDR3 DNA reads as TGTGCCAGCAGCTTAGCCAGGGGATCCTACAATGAGCAGTTCTTC. As protein: CASSLARGSYNEQFF. Together with reference TRBV7-2 and TRBJ2-1, the CDR3 gives the full variable domain: GAGVSQSPSNKVTEKGKDVELRCDPISGHTALYWYRQSLGQGLEFLIYFQGNSAPDKSGLPSDRFSAERTGGSVSTLTIQRTQQEDSAVYLCASSLARGSYNEQFFGPGTRLTVL.